The 25 T cell receptor beta chains given below trace back to one sample, sequenced in a study of beta chain features in type 1 diabetes. These receptors are not linked to any known antigen. Expressed TCRB transcripts were sequenced because the isolated RNA had all been reverse transcribed beforehand. TCRdb's table, derived via immunoSEQ multiplex PCR, lists solely in-frame clones and lacks some. This table has some 350,000 clones, approximately 12% appearing once. Study conclusions and caveats: Type 1 diabetes patients showed a moderate but significant shortening of TCRB CDR3s in all four CD4+ subsets.

Sequenced input: naive CD4+ T cells from blood. These receptors originate from a woman aged 18-35 years with type 1 diabetes.

This clone has more than one count but fewer than ten. The rearrangement links TRBV29-1 to TRBJ1-1; D is unresolved. The V gene lost 1 base and the J gene lost 1 base, with 7 bases spanning the gap. The CDR3 has 13 amino acids. Germline lookup yields CDR1 SQVTM and CDR2 ANQGSEA. CDR3 nucleotide sequence: TGCAGCGTTGAAGTAACACCGAACACTGAAGCTTTCTTT. Its protein product is CSVEVTPNTEAFF.

In its sample, this clone was seen once. The CDR3: CASALPGTSGRAQYF. The CDR3 DNA is TGTGCCAGCGCCCTTCCCGGGACTAGCGGGAGGGCCCAGTACTTC. The V call is TRBV27, the J call TRBJ2-7, with 16 bases identical to TRBD2. Germline V gene lookup returns CDR1 MNHEY and CDR2 SMNVEV (reference sequence). The CDR3 extends over 15 amino acids. J lost 10 bases, V lost 8 bases, and 11 bases had no gene match.

This clone was seen just once. The chain carries TRBV30 and TRBJ1-5, with 7 bases matching TRBD1. Germline V CDR1 and CDR2: GTSNPN, SVGIG (reference sequence). V lost 2 bases and J lost 4; bases outside the gene matches: 2. The CDR3 extends over 13 amino acids. CDR3 residues: CAWSTQGNQPQHF. CDR3 DNA sequence: TGTGCCTGGAGTACACAGGGGAATCAGCCCCAGCATTTT.

The rearrangement joins TRBV9 to TRBJ2-1; TRBD2 might be the D (5 bases). Trimming left V 4 bases short and J 7 bases short, with 6 bases between. Germline assignment: CDR1 SGDLS and CDR2 YYNGEE. The CDR3 runs 11 residues. The CDR3 is CASSRENEQFF. CDR3 in DNA: TGTGCCAGCAGCAGGGAGAATGAGCAGTTCTTC.

The chain combines TRBV29-1 with TRBJ2-5; no definite D call. The V gene's germline CDR1 is SQVTM and CDR2 ANQGSEA. There are 14 residues in the CDR3. Between the trimmed V and J ends, which lost 3 bases and 4 bases, there was a span of 15 bases. CDR3 amino acids: CSVDPAGRIETQYF. In DNA form, the CDR3 reads TGCAGCGTTGATCCGGCAGGAAGGATAGAGACCCAGTACTTC.

The table lists this clone with a count of one. V usage is TRBV28 and J usage is TRBJ2-7; D gene unclear. Germline V lookup: CDR1 MDHEN, CDR2 SYDVKM. The V end was cut by 9 bases, the J end by 3 bases, with 9 bases between. The CDR3 is 11 residues long. CDR3 sequence reads: CASAPGYEQYF. CDR3 bases: TGTGCCAGTGCACCAGGCTACGAGCAGTACTTC.

The rearrangement joins TRBV5-1 to TRBJ2-3; 8 bases are shared with TRBD2. The trim removed 3 bases at V and 5 bases at J, leaving 14 bases unmatched. The length of the CDR3 is 17 residues. Germline-derived CDR1 and CDR2 are SGHRS and YFSETQ. The DNA for the CDR3 is TGCGCCAGCAGCTCATTGGGGGGACTAGGGACGAGAGATACGCAGTATTTT. It translates to CASSSLGGLGTRDTQYF.

This clone was detected only a few times. J is TRBJ2-7 and V is TRBV7-2, with D possibly TRBD1 on 7 matching bases. CDR1 and CDR2 from the germline V gene are SGHTA and FQGNSA. The CDR3 sequence is 14 residues long. Trimming stripped 3 bases from V and 6 bases from J, with 15 bases between. CDR3 DNA sequence: TGTGCCAGCAGCTTTGACAGGCAGGGGGGCGAGCAGTACTTC. Translation: CASSFDRQGGEQYF.

This clone was detected only a few times. The DNA of the CDR3 is TGTGCCAGCAGCTTAGCGGGAGGGCCCGGAGAGACCCAGTACTTC. Translation: CASSLAGGPGETQYF. V usage is TRBV11-2 and J usage is TRBJ2-5; 8 bases align to TRBD2. Germline-derived CDR1 and CDR2 are SGHAT and FQNNGV. V shed 1 base and J 4 bases; nucleotides not matched to a gene: 5. The CDR3 spans 15 residues.

This clone was counted between two and nine times. The chain recombines TRBV11-2 with TRBJ2-3; 10 nucleotides match TRBD2. In germline, CDR1 is SGHAT, CDR2 FQNNGV. The CDR3 totals 17 residues. J was trimmed by 0 bases and V by 5 bases; bases with no gene match: 8. The DNA for the CDR3 is TGTGCCAGCAGCAATTGGTATAGCGGGAGGAGCACAGATACGCAGTATTTT. Translated: CASSNWYSGRSTDTQYF.

The V gene is TRBV5-1, the J gene TRBJ1-5; tentatively, D is TRBD1 (6 bases). Deletions cut 1 base from V and 4 bases from J, with 15 bases between. Germline lookup yields CDR1 SGHRS and CDR2 YFSETQ. The CDR3 totals 16 residues. CDR3 sequence: CASSLSRGISNQPQHF. In DNA, the CDR3 is TGCGCCAGCAGCTTGAGCAGGGGAATTTCGAATCAGCCCCAGCATTTT.

The table lists this clone with a few counts. The rearrangement uses TRBV7-8 and TRBJ2-7, with D hard to call. There are 13 residues in the CDR3. V lost 0 bases and J lost 4, with 7 bases in between. Per germline, CDR1 SGHVS and CDR2 FQNEAQ. The CDR3 DNA reads as TGTGCCAGCAGCTTAGCGTTGGAGTACGAGCAGTACGTC. It encodes CASSLALEYEQYV.

Only a few counts were recorded for this clone. The chain has TRBV29-1 and TRBJ2-6; D possibly corresponds to TRBD1 (6 bases). Trimming removed 7 bases at V and 4 bases at J, with 23 bases between. The CDR3 has 17 amino acids. Germline CDR1 is SQVTM and CDR2 is ANQGSEA. As DNA, the CDR3 is TGCAGCGCCACTCAAGGCCAGGGGACGGGGGGGGCCAACGTCCTGACTTTC. Translated, it gives CSATQGQGTGGANVLTF.

This clone has only a few counts. The chain carries TRBV11-3 and TRBJ1-1; D unclear. The V gene's germline CDR1 is SGHNT and CDR2 YENEEA. This CDR3 is built from 15 residues. The ends were cut back, 5 bases at V and 1 base at J, with 14 bases in the middle. CDR3 loop: CASSPQWGGNTEAFF. CDR3 DNA sequence: TGTGCCAGCAGCCCGCAGTGGGGAGGGAACACTGAAGCTTTCTTT.

V usage is TRBV30 and J usage is TRBJ1-2; D is unclear. The CDR3 loop spans 12 amino acids. V lost 0 bases and J 7 bases, leaving 9 bases between the germline ends. Looked up from germline, CDR1 is GTSNPN and CDR2 is SVGIG (reference sequence). The CDR3 nucleotides are TGTGCCTGGAGTGTGGGCAGCCTTGGCTACACCTTC. Protein sequence: CAWSVGSLGYTF.

The chain couples TRBV27 to TRBJ1-5; no reliable D call. Germline loops: CDR1 MNHEY, CDR2 SMNVEV (reference sequence). Trimming left V 2 bases short and J 1 base short, with 3 bases between. The CDR3 is 13 residues long. CDR3 region: CASSLESNQPQHF. Here the CDR3 DNA reads TGTGCCAGCAGTTTAGAGAGCAATCAGCCCCAGCATTTT.

This clone turned up a few times. This chain links TRBV6-6 with TRBJ1-4; 8 bases line up with TRBD1. Germline CDR1 and CDR2: MNHNY and SVGAGI (reference sequence). There are 15 residues in the CDR3. V lost 4 bases to trimming and J lost 7 bases; unmatched junction nucleotides: 8. DNA of the CDR3: TGTGCCAGCAGTTCAGATGGACAGGGAGGTGAAAAACTGTTTTTT. It translates to CASSSDGQGGEKLFF.

The V and J genes are TRBV11-3 and TRBJ2-3; 8 bases are shared with TRBD2. In germline, CDR1 is SGHNT, CDR2 YENEEA. V lost 3 bases and J lost 6; bases outside the gene matches: 8. The length of the CDR3 is 15 residues. CDR3 sequence: CASSFQIAGTDTQYF. As DNA, the CDR3 is TGTGCCAGCAGCTTCCAAATAGCGGGAACTGATACGCAGTATTTT.

This clone showed up just a few times. The rearrangement uses TRBV5-1 and TRBJ2-5, with TRBD1 as a possible D gene (5 bases). Germline-derived CDR1 and CDR2 are SGHRS and YFSETQ. The CDR3 sequence is 16 residues long. Trimming shortened V by 2 bases and J by 0 bases, and 14 bases separated the two germline ends. The CDR3 DNA follows: TGCGCCAGCAGCTTAGGGCAGGGTCCGTACCAAGAGACCCAGTACTTC. It is translated as CASSLGQGPYQETQYF.

CDR3 sequence (DNA): TGTGCCATCAGTGAGCACGGACAGACTCAAGAGACCCAGTACTTC. Protein sequence: CAISEHGQTQETQYF. This chain connects TRBV10-3 to TRBJ2-5, with TRBD1 as a possible D gene (6 bases). There are 15 residues in the CDR3. Per germline, CDR1 ENHRY and CDR2 SYGVKD. V was clipped by 2 bases and J by 2 bases, with 12 bases between them.

Turning to this clone: Other DNA sequences of this sample code for an identical CDR3. V gene TRBV18 combines with J gene TRBJ2-1; TRBD2 aligns across 14 bases. Germline V gives CDR1 KGHSH, CDR2 LQKENI. V was pared by 3 bases and J by 6 bases, with 1 base of the junction left unmatched. This CDR3 is 15 amino acids long. The CDR3 DNA follows: TGTGCCAGCTCACCGGGACTAGCGGGAGCCAATGAGCAGTTCTTC. Its translation is CASSPGLAGANEQFF.

This CDR3 is CASIASRDRGPLTGELFF. DNA for the CDR3: TGTGCCAGCATCGCGTCCCGGGACAGGGGCCCGTTGACCGGGGAGCTGTTTTTT. This chain uses TRBV28 with TRBJ2-2; 10 positions agree with TRBD1. The CDR3 spans 18 residues. The V segment lost 7 bases and the J segment 5 bases; nucleotides outside the gene matches: 16. CDR1 MDHEN and CDR2 SYDVKM come from the germline V gene.

The CDR3 sequence: CASRPDSNYGYTF. The CDR3 DNA sequence: TGTGCAAGTCGACCTGACAGTAACTATGGCTACACCTTC. This sequence joins TRBV12-2 and TRBJ1-2; the table assigns TRBD1, which was not confirmed against the DNA. TRBV12-2 is flagged as a pseudogene. The CDR3 totals 13 residues.

This sequence joins TRBV30 and TRBJ2-3; TRBD2 aligns across 8 bases. The CDR3 totals 14 residues. Germline assignment: CDR1 GTSNPN and CDR2 SVGIG (reference sequence). V lost 0 bases and J lost 5; bases outside the gene matches: 4. This CDR3 reads CAWSVLSGRDTQYF. CDR3 DNA sequence: TGTGCCTGGAGTGTACTAAGCGGGAGAGATACGCAGTATTTT.

V and J are TRBV9 and TRBJ1-2; D not certain. Germline V gene sequence: CDR1 SGDLS, CDR2 YYNGEE. With 1 base removed from V and 7 bases from J, the gap between germline ends came to 5 bases. The CDR3 runs to 11 residues. The CDR3 here is CASSVNSGYTF. CDR3 DNA sequence: TGTGCCAGCAGCGTAAACAGTGGCTACACCTTC.